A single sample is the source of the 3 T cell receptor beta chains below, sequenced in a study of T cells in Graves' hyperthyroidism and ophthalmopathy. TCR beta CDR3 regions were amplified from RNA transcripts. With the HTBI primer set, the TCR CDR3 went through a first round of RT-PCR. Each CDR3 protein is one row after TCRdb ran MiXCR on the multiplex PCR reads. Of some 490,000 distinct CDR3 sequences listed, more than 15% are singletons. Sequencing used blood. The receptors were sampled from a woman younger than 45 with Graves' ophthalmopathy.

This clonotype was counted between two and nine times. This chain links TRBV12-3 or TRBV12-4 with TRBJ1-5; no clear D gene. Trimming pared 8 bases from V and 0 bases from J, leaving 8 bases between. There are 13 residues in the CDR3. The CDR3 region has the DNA TGTGCCAGCGGGCAGATTAGCAATCAGCCCCAGCATTTT. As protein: CASGQISNQPQHF.

Written as DNA, the CDR3 is TGTGCCAGCAGCCCAAGAAGTGCCGGGACAGGGGGCGTGTATTTCTACGAGCAGTACTTC. This sequence encodes CASSPRSAGTGGVYFYEQYF. V usage is TRBV5-5 and J usage is TRBJ2-7; 12 bases map to TRBD1. Per germline, CDR1 SGHKS and CDR2 YYEKEE (reference sequence). Trimming removed 4 bases from V and 3 bases from J; junction bases left unmatched: 20. This CDR3 has 20 amino acids.

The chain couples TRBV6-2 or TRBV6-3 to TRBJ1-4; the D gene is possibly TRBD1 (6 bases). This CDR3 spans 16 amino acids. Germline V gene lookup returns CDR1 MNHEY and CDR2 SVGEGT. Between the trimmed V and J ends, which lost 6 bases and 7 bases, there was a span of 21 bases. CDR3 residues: CASRRPSTGTGEKLFF. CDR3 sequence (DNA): TGTGCCAGCAGACGCCCCTCAACAGGGACTGGTGAAAAACTGTTTTTT.